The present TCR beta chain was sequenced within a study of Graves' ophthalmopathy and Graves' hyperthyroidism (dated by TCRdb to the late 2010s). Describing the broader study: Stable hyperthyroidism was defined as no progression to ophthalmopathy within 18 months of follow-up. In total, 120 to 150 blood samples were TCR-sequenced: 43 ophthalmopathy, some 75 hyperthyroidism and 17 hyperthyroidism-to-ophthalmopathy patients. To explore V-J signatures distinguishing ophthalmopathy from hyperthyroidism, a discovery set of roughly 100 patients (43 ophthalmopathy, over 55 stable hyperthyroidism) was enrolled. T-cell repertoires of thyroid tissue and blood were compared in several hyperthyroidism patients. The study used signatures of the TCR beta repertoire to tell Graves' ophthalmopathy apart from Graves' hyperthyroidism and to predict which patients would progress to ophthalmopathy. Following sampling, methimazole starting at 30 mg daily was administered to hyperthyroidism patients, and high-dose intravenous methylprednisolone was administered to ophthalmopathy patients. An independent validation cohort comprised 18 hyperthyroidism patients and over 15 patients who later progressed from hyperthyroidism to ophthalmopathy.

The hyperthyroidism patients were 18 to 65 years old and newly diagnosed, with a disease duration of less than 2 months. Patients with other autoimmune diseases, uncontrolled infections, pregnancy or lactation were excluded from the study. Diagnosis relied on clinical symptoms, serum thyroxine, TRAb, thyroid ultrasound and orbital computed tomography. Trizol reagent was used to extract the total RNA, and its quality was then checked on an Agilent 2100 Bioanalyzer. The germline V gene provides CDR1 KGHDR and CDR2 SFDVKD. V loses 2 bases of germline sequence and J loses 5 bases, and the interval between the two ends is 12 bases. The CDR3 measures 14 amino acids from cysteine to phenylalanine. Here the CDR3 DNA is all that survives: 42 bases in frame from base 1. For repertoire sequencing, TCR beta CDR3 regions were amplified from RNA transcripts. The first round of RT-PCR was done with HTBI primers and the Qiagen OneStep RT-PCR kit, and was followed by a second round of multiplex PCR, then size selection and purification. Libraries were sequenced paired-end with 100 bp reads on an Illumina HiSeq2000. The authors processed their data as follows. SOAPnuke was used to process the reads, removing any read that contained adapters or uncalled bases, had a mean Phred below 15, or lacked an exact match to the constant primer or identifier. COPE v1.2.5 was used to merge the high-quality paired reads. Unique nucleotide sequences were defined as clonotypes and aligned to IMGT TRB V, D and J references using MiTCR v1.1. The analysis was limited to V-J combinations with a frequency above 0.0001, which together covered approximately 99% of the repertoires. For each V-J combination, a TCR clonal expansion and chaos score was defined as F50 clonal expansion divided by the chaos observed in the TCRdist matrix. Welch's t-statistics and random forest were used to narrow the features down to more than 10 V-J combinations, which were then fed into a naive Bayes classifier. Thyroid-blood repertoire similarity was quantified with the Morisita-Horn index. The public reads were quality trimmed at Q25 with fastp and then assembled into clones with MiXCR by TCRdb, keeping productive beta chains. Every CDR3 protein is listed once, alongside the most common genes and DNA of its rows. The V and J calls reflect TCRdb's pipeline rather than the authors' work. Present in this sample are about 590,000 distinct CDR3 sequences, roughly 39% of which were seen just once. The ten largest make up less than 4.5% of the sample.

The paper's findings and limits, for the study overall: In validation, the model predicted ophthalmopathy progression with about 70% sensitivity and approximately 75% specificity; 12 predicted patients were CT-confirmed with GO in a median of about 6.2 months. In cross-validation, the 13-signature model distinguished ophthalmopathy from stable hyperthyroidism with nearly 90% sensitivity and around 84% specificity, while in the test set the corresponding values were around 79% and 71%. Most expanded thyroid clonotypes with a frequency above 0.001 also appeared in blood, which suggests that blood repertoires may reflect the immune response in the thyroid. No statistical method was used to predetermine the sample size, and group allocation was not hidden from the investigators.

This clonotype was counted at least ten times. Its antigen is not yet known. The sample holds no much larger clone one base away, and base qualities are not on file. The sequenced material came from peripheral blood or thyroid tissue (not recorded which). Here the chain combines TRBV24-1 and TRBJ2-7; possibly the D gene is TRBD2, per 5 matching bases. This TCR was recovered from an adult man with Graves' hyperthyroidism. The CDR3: CATSDSGESDEQYF. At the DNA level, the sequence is TGTGCCACCAGTGATTCTGGGGAGAGTGACGAGCAGTACTTC.